The clone carrying this TCR beta chain was seen more than once but under ten times. Germline CDR1 is MGHRA and CDR2 is YSYEKL. The CDR3 consists of 18 residues. V was cut by 2 bases and J by 0 bases, with 18 bases left in between. This entry comes from a study of blood T cell repertoires in COVID-19. Study background: The study drew acute and convalescent COVID-19 samples from the United States, Italy and Spain.

As processed by the authors: Quantification of nucleated cells was approximated via reference gene primer amplification. Here immunoSEQ multiplex PCR was the method, and the copy in TCRdb shows in-frame clones only, minus some. V, J and clone size derive from that table, while D and trimming were established from the DNA sequence. The table lists about 290,000 clones, about 82% of them singletons. The clonotype originates from a woman aged 50 to 65 with active or convalescent COVID-19. What was sequenced was peripheral blood. The chain combines TRBV4-1 with TRBJ2-3; D perhaps matches TRBD2 (6 bases). CDR3 region: CASSQSSSSAVSTDTQYF. The CDR3 DNA is TGCGCCAGCAGCCAAAGTTCTTCTAGCGCAGTTAGCACAGATACGCAGTATTTT.